Each of the 23 T cell receptor beta chains below was sequenced from the same sample in a study of blood T cell repertoires in COVID-19 (dated by TCRdb to the early 2020s). The protocol used for the library was the immunoSEQ multiplex PCR assay. Here the immuneACCESS table is served through TCRdb, limited to in-frame sequences with V and J called. Missing clones are a known gap in these copies; in checked studies unresolved V genes cover under half, and the rest lacks a known reason. Here the sample has about 88,000 clones; less than 75% occur a single time. The top ten clonotypes cover roughly 24% of the sample. Material: peripheral blood. All receptors derive from a woman in her fifties or sixties in a cohort sampled during active or convalescent COVID-19.

This clone was counted once. The chain recombines TRBV7-2 with TRBJ1-5; tentative D call: TRBD1 (5 bases). The germline gives CDR1 SGHTA, CDR2 FQGNSA. This CDR3 has 14 amino acids. V lost 5 bases and J lost 7, with 15 bases in between. DNA of the CDR3: TGTGCCAGCAGCCGCGGGGGTCCGGGGCAGCCCCAGCATTTT. This gives the protein CASSRGGPGQPQHF. The full variable domain, with the rest looked up from reference TRBV7-2 and TRBJ1-5, is GAGVSQSPSNKVTEKGKDVELRCDPISGHTALYWYRQSLGQGLEFLIYFQGNSAPDKSGLPSDRFSAERTGGSVSTLTIQRTQQEDSAVYLCASSRGGPGQPQHFGDGTRLSIL.

The V gene is TRBV7-2, the J gene TRBJ1-5, with TRBD1 matching 7 bases. Germline V lookup: CDR1 SGHTA, CDR2 FQGNSA. Trimming cost V 6 bases and J 4 bases; bases outside gene matches: 12. This CDR3 comprises 16 residues. The DNA of the CDR3 is TGTGCCAGCAGTGGACAGGCGGATTTGGGAAATCAGCCCCAGCATTTT. Protein: CASSGQADLGNQPQHF. The full variable domain, in which reference TRBV7-2 and TRBJ1-5 provide the parts outside the CDR3, is GAGVSQSPSNKVTEKGKDVELRCDPISGHTALYWYRQSLGQGLEFLIYFQGNSAPDKSGLPSDRFSAERTGGSVSTLTIQRTQQEDSAVYLCASSGQADLGNQPQHFGDGTRLSIL.

CDR3: CASSLERTGGNEQFF. CDR3 DNA sequence: TGCGCCAGCAGCTTGGAAAGGACAGGGGGGAATGAGCAGTTCTTC. The V gene is TRBV5-1, the J gene TRBJ2-1, with 10 positions matching TRBD1. V lost 0 bases and J lost 7; bases outside the gene matches: 4. Germline CDR1 and CDR2: SGHRS and YFSETQ. The CDR3 has 15 residues.

The rearrangement joins TRBV12-5 to TRBJ1-1; D may be TRBD1 (6 bases). Germline CDR1 LGHNT, CDR2 FRNRAP. This CDR3 comprises 14 residues. Between the trimmed V and J ends, which lost 1 base and 7 bases, there was a span of 13 bases. DNA of the CDR3: TGTGCTAGTGGTTTGGAGGCAGGGGTTGGTGAAGCTTTCTTT. Amino acid sequence: CASGLEAGVGEAFF.

CDR3 bases: TGTGCCAGCAGCCACTACCGGACTAGCGGGGGACAACAAGAGACCCAGTACTTC. Protein: CASSHYRTSGGQQETQYF. The chain couples TRBV7-3 to TRBJ2-5; 13 nucleotides match TRBD2. J gave up 2 bases and V 5 bases, and 11 bases lay outside the gene matches. CDR1 is SGHTA, CDR2 FQGTGA, per germline. The CDR3 consists of 18 residues. Drawing the rest from reference TRBV7-3 and TRBJ2-5, the complete variable domain is GAGVSQTPSNKVTEKGKYVELRCDPISGHTALYWYRQSLGQGPEFLIYFQGTGAADDSGLPNDRFFAVRPEGSVSTLKIQRTERGDSAVYLCASSHYRTSGGQQETQYFGPGTRLLVL.

The chain couples TRBV11-1 to TRBJ1-2; no clear D gene. This CDR3 spans 12 amino acids. The germline gives CDR1 SGHAT, CDR2 FQDESV (reference sequence). V was pared by 5 bases and J by 4 bases, with 8 bases between. CDR3 residues: CASSERGYGYTF. In nucleotides, the CDR3 is TGTGCCAGCAGCGAAAGAGGCTATGGCTACACCTTC.

Turning to this clone: Within the sample, other DNA sequences also encode this same CDR3. J is TRBJ2-7 and V is TRBV18; D may be TRBD2 (6 bases). CDR1 and CDR2 (germline): KGHSH, LQKENI. Between the trimmed V and J ends, which lost 3 bases and 0 bases, there was a span of 9 bases. There are 14 residues in the CDR3. CDR3 in amino acids: CASSPSGSSYEQYF. As DNA, the CDR3 is TGTGCCAGCTCACCCTCCGGGAGCTCCTACGAGCAGTACTTC.

This clone was counted between two and nine times. The rearrangement joins TRBV6-6 to TRBJ1-3, with 8 bases lining up with TRBD1. Losses at the gene ends were 5 bases for V and 1 base for J; bases not matched to a gene: 7. The CDR3 spans 16 residues. CDR1 is MNHNY and CDR2 is SVGAGI in the germline V gene (reference sequence). This CDR3 is CASSPDRGLSGNTIYF. CDR3 nucleotide sequence: TGTGCCAGCAGTCCTGACAGGGGTTTGTCTGGAAACACCATATATTTT.

The table lists this clone with a count of one. The J gene is TRBJ2-2, the V gene TRBV10-2; TRBD2 aligns across 13 bases. Germline loops: CDR1 WSHSY, CDR2 SAAADI. The J segment lost 8 bases and the V segment lost 5 bases, leaving 14 bases of the junction unmatched. This CDR3 has 18 residues. The DNA for the CDR3 is TGCGCCAGCAGTTCGGCCCTAAAACTAGCGGGGGGGAGAGGGGAGCTGTTTTTT. It encodes CASSSALKLAGGRGELFF.

This chain uses TRBV5-1 with TRBJ2-5, with 11 bases aligning to TRBD2. The germline V gene encodes CDR1 SGHRS and CDR2 YFSETQ. Germline trimming cut 5 bases from V and 5 bases from J; bases unmatched to any gene: 2. This CDR3 is built from 13 residues. The CDR3 region has the DNA TGCGCCAGCAGACTAGCGGGGGTGGAGACCCAGTACTTC. Encoded protein: CASRLAGVETQYF.

Here the CDR3 reads CASSFHGGASGELFF. DNA of the CDR3: TGTGCCAGCAGCTTCCACGGGGGGGCCTCCGGGGAGCTGTTTTTT. The rearrangement links TRBV7-2 to TRBJ2-2, with 8 bases lining up with TRBD2. The CDR3 is 15 amino acids. V lost 3 bases and J lost 6; bases outside the gene matches: 6. The germline V gene encodes CDR1 SGHTA and CDR2 FQGNSA.

This clone was seen once. This chain joins TRBV10-3 and TRBJ2-2; 9 bases fit TRBD1. The CDR3 totals 16 residues. Unmatched junction bases numbered 4, after V lost 3 bases and J lost 2 bases. CDR1 ENHRY and CDR2 SYGVKD come from the germline V gene. The CDR3 sequence is CAISEWTGVNTGELFF. For the CDR3, the DNA is TGTGCCATCAGTGAATGGACAGGGGTCAACACCGGGGAGCTGTTTTTT.

The chain carries TRBV6-6 and TRBJ1-2, with TRBD1 identical over 7 bases. The CDR3 is 14 residues long. J was trimmed by 6 bases and V by 2 bases; bases with no gene match: 6. The germline CDR1 and CDR2 sequences are MNHNY and SVGAGI (reference sequence). CDR3 DNA sequence: TGTGCCAGCAGTTACCCAGGGGGTCTTGATGGCTACACCTTC. Residues: CASSYPGGLDGYTF.

This clone was counted between two and nine times. The chain employs TRBV19 and TRBJ2-7; tentative D call: TRBD1 (6 bases). The CDR3 is made up of 14 amino acids. V was pared by 10 bases and J by 8 bases, with 24 bases between. Germline V gene data show CDR1 as LNHDA and CDR2 as SQIVND (reference sequence). In DNA form, the CDR3 reads TGTGCCACAGGGACAATCCAGAGGGGTGCGAAGCAGTACTTC. Translation: CATGTIQRGAKQYF.

This clone was observed a few times. This chain connects TRBV28 to TRBJ1-6; 10 bases agree with TRBD1. The CDR3 has 13 amino acids. The ends lost 10 bases at V and 9 bases at J; junction bases unmatched: 6. The germline gives CDR1 MDHEN, CDR2 SYDVKM. The CDR3 protein is CATAGQGFSPLHF. In DNA form, the CDR3 reads TGTGCCACCGCGGGACAGGGGTTTTCACCCCTCCACTTT.

The chain links TRBV5-6 to TRBJ2-3; no reliable D call. This CDR3 is 15 amino acids long. Per the germline V gene, CDR1 is SGHDT and CDR2 is YYEEEE. V shed 0 bases and J shed 4 bases, with 12 bases lying between them. CDR3 sequence: CASSLVAFEADTQYF. CDR3 DNA sequence: TGTGCCAGCAGCTTGGTAGCTTTCGAGGCAGATACGCAGTATTTT.

The CDR3 reads CASSHPGFGTDTQYF. The CDR3 DNA reads TGTGCCAGCAGCCACCCGGGGTTTGGCACAGATACGCAGTATTTT. The rearrangement joins TRBV7-9 to TRBJ2-3; possible D gene TRBD2, 5 bases. Trimming stripped 5 bases from V and 1 base from J, with 13 bases between. CDR3 length equals 15 residues. The germline gives CDR1 SEHNR, CDR2 FQNEAQ (reference sequence).

The chain carries TRBV5-6 and TRBJ1-2; D uncertain. Trimming left V 2 bases short and J 8 bases short, with 7 bases between. There are 11 residues in the CDR3. Germline V CDR1 and CDR2: SGHDT, YYEEEE. The CDR3 sequence is CASSFSLGYTF. The CDR3 coding sequence is TGTGCCAGCAGCTTCTCTCTCGGCTACACCTTC.

The chain employs TRBV5-6 and TRBJ2-7; 7 bases match TRBD2. CDR3 size: 15 residues. The germline V gene has CDR1 SGHDT and CDR2 YYEEEE. Trimming cost V 6 bases and J 4 bases; bases outside gene matches: 13. The CDR3 coding sequence is TGTGCCAGCACCAATGGGGGGGGTAGTAGATACGAGCAGTACTTC. It specifies CASTNGGGSRYEQYF.

The chain carries TRBV7-3 and TRBJ2-1, with D maybe TRBD2 (5 bases). Trimming shortened V by 0 bases and J by 2 bases, and 8 bases separated the two germline ends. Looked up from germline, CDR1 is SGHTA and CDR2 is FQGTGA. CDR3 length: 15 residues. The CDR3 DNA sequence: TGTGCCAGCAGCTTAACTCGGGAAGCCTACAATGAGCAGTTCTTC. It is translated as CASSLTREAYNEQFF.

This clone was observed a few times. The chain employs TRBV9 and TRBJ1-3; the D gene is possibly TRBD1 (5 bases). The V gene's germline CDR1 is SGDLS and CDR2 YYNGEE. This CDR3 is 15 amino acids long. V gave up 0 bases and J gave up 8 bases, with 15 bases separating them. For the CDR3, the DNA is TGTGCCAGCAGCGTAGACGGCAGGGCGGTGGACACCATATATTTT. Translating it yields CASSVDGRAVDTIYF.

The chain couples TRBV7-9 to TRBJ1-1; D not certain. Trimming removed 0 bases at V and 1 base at J, with 3 bases between. The CDR3 totals 13 residues. Germline assignment: CDR1 SEHNR and CDR2 FQNEAQ (reference sequence). The CDR3 nucleotides are TGTGCCAGCAGCTTAGCTCAGAACACTGAAGCTTTCTTT. Translated, it gives CASSLAQNTEAFF.

The CDR3 here is CASSSLLYEQYF. The CDR3 DNA sequence: TGTGCCAGCTCAAGCCTCTTGTACGAGCAGTACTTC. The chain has TRBV18 and TRBJ2-7; no clear D gene. The CDR3 covers 12 residues. Germline values: CDR1 KGHSH, CDR2 LQKENI. The germline V and J ends were trimmed by 5 bases and 4 bases, with 9 bases remaining between them.